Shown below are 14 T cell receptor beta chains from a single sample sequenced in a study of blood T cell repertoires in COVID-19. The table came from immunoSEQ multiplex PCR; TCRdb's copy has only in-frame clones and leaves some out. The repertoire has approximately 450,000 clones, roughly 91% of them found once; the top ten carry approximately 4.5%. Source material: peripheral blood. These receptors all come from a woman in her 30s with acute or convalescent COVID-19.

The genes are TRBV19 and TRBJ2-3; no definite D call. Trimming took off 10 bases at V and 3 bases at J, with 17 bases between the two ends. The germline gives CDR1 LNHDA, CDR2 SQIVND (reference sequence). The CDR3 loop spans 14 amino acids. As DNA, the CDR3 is TGTGCCACTAAAACTGGTGCTTCAACAGATACGCAGTATTTT. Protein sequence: CATKTGASTDTQYF.

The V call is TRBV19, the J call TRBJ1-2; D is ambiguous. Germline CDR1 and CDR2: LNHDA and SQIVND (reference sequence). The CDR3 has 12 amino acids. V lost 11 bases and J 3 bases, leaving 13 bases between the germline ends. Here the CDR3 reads CASRMEDYGYTF. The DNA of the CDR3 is TGTGCCTCGCGCATGGAGGACTATGGCTACACCTTC.

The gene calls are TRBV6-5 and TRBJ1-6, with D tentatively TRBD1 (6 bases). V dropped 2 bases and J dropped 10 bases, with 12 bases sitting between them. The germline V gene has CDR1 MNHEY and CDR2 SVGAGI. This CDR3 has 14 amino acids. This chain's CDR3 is CASSYRAGESPLHF. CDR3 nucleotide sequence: TGTGCCAGCAGTTACAGGGCAGGGGAGTCACCCCTCCACTTT.

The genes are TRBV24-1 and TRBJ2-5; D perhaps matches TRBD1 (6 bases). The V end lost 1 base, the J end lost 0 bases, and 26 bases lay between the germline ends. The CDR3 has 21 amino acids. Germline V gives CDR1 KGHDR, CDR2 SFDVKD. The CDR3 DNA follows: TGTGCCACCAGTGATTTTAGGGGTATGGGACACGAACTTATGTACCAAGAGACCCAGTACTTC. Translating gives CATSDFRGMGHELMYQETQYF.

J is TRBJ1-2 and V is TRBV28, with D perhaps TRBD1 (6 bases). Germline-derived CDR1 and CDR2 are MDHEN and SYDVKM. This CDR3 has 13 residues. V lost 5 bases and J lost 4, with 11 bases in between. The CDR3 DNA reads TGTGCCAGCAGTCAGGGGATCGGCTATGGCTACACCTTC. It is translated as CASSQGIGYGYTF.

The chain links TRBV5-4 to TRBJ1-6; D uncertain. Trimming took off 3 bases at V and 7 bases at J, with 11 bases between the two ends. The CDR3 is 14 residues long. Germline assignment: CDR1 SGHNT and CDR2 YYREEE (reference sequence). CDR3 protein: CASSSVGRNSPLHF. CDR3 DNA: TGTGCCAGCAGCTCGGTGGGCAGAAATTCACCCCTCCACTTT.

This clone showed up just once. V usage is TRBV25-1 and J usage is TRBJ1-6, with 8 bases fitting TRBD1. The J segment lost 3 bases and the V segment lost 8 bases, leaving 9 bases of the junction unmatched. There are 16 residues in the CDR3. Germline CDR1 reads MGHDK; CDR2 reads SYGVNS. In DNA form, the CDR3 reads TGTGCCAGCGCACCGGACAGGGCGGACTATAATTCACCCCTCCACTTT. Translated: CASAPDRADYNSPLHF.

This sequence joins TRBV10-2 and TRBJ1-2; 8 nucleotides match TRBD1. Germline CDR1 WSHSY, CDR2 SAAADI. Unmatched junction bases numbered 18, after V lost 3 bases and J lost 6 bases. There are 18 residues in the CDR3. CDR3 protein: CASSERWAAGGFIDGYTF. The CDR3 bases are TGCGCCAGCAGTGAACGTTGGGCGGCAGGGGGCTTTATCGATGGCTACACCTTC.

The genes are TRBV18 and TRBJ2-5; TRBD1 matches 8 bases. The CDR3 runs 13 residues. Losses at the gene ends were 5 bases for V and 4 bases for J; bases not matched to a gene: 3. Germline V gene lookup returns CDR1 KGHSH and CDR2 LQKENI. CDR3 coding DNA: TGTGCCAGCTCAACGACAGGGGCAGAGACCCAGTACTTC. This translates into CASSTTGAETQYF.

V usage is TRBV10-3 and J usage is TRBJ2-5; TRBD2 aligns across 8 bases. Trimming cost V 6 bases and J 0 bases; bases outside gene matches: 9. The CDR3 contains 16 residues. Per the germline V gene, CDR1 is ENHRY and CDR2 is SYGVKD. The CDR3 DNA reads TGTGCCATCAGCCTGGGGAGCGGGGGACACCAAGAGACCCAGTACTTC. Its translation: CAISLGSGGHQETQYF.

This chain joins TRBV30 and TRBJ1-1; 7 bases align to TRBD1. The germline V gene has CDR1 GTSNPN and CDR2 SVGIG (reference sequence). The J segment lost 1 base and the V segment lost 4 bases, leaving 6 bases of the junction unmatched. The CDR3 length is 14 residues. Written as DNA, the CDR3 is TGTGCCTGGAATCAGGGGGGAACGAACACTGAAGCTTTCTTT. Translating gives CAWNQGGTNTEAFF.

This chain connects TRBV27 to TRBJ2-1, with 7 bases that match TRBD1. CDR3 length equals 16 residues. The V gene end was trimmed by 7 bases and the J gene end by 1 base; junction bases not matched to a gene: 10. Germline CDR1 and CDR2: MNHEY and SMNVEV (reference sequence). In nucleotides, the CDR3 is TGTGCCAGCATCGGGGCAGGGGGTAGATCCTACAATGAGCAGTTCTTC. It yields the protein CASIGAGGRSYNEQFF.

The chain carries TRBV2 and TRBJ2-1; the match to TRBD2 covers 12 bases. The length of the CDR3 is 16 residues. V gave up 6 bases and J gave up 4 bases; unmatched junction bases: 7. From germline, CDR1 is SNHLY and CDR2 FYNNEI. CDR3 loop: CASSPRTSGTYNEQFF. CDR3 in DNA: TGTGCCAGCAGCCCGAGGACTAGCGGGACTTACAATGAGCAGTTCTTC. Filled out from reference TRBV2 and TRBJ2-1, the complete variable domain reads EPEVTQTPSHQVTQMGQEVILRCVPISNHLYFYWYRQILGQKVEFLVSFYNNEISEKSEIFDDQFSVERPDGSNFTLKIRSTKLEDSAMYFCASSPRTSGTYNEQFFGPGTRLTVL.

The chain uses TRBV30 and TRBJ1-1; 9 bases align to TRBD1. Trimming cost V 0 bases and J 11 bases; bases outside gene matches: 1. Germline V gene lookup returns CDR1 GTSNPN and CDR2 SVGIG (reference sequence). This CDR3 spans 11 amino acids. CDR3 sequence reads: CAWSVGQGAFF. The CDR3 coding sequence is TGTGCCTGGAGTGTAGGACAGGGGGCTTTCTTT. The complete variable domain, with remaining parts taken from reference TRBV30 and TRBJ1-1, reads SQTIHQWPATLVQPVGSPLSLECTVEGTSNPNLYWYRQAAGRGLQLLFYSVGIGQISSEVPQNLSASRPQDRQFILSSKKLLLSDSGFYLCAWSVGQGAFFGQGTRLTVV.